One and the same sample provided the 32 T cell receptor beta chains below, sequenced in a study of cytomegalovirus exposure and HLA in healthy donors. The study ran its PCR with 60 Vbeta and 13 Jbeta primers. The repertoire was sequenced with immunoSEQ multiplex PCR; TCRdb's copy has only in-frame clones and lacks some. The sample yields 110,000 or so clones, around 80% seen once. The sample was PBMCs. Receptor source: a man between 18 and 29 years old in good health and CMV-seronegative.

The chain employs TRBV28 and TRBJ1-5; D uncertain. The CDR3 length is 14 residues. The V end was cut by 6 bases, the J end by 2 bases, with 11 bases between. Germline CDR1 and CDR2: MDHEN and SYDVKM. CDR3 protein: CASSTQVGNQPQHF. The CDR3, as DNA: TGTGCCAGCAGCACTCAGGTGGGCAATCAGCCCCAGCATTTT.

This chain connects TRBV9 to TRBJ1-2, with TRBD1 matching over 8 bases. The CDR3 sequence is 15 residues long. V dropped 4 bases and J dropped 6; count of bases not matched to a gene: 11. Germline CDR1 reads SGDLS; CDR2 reads YYNGEE. CDR3 sequence: CASSPRQGPLHGYTF. CDR3 sequence (DNA): TGTGCCAGCAGCCCAAGACAGGGGCCCCTCCATGGCTACACCTTC.

This clone was seen only once. This chain joins TRBV28 and TRBJ2-3; TRBD2 agrees at 10 bases. The CDR3 extends over 15 amino acids. Germline V CDR1 and CDR2: MDHEN, SYDVKM. V lost 6 bases and J lost 4; bases outside the gene matches: 7. The CDR3 loop is CASSSLAGVPDTQYF. The DNA of the CDR3 is TGTGCCAGCAGCTCCCTAGCGGGAGTTCCAGATACGCAGTATTTT.

Only a few counts were recorded for this clone. The chain joins TRBV21-1 to TRBJ2-6; TRBD1 was called by the table and not checked on the DNA. TRBV21-1 constitutes a pseudogene. The CDR3 is 20 amino acids. This chain's CDR3 is CASSKRSGGQVPSGANVLTF. In nucleotides, the CDR3 is TGTGCCAGCAGCAAACGGAGTGGAGGACAGGTACCCTCTGGGGCCAACGTCCTGACTTTC.

This chain joins TRBV30 and TRBJ2-7; 7 bases are shared with TRBD2. The CDR3 loop spans 16 amino acids. After removal of 3 bases from V and 1 base from J, the junction contained 12 bases not matched to a gene. Germline values: CDR1 GTSNPN, CDR2 SVGIG (reference sequence). The CDR3 loop reads CAWRAGLVDYSYEQYF. The CDR3 DNA follows: TGTGCCTGGAGGGCCGGACTAGTAGATTATTCCTACGAGCAGTACTTC. Together with reference TRBV30 and TRBJ2-7, the CDR3 gives the full variable domain: SQTIHQWPATLVQPVGSPLSLECTVEGTSNPNLYWYRQAAGRGLQLLFYSVGIGQISSEVPQNLSASRPQDRQFILSSKKLLLSDSGFYLCAWRAGLVDYSYEQYFGPGTRLTVT.

This clone appeared a few times. CDR3 residues: CASSQEGAGVGDTQYF. DNA for the CDR3: TGCGCCAGCAGCCAAGAAGGAGCGGGAGTCGGAGATACGCAGTATTTT. This rearrangement joins TRBV4-3 to TRBJ2-3, with 8 bases matching TRBD2. In germline, CDR1 is LGHNA, CDR2 YSLEER. This CDR3 comprises 16 residues. The ends lost 0 bases at V and 5 bases at J; junction bases unmatched: 7.

The V call is TRBV28, the J call TRBJ1-1; 8 nucleotides align to TRBD1. In germline, CDR1 is MDHEN, CDR2 SYDVKM. The CDR3 has 15 amino acids. Trimming took 5 bases from V and 0 from J; bases not matched to a gene: 5. The CDR3 protein is CASSTQGALNTEAFF. CDR3 nucleotides: TGTGCCAGCAGTACCCAGGGGGCGTTGAACACTGAAGCTTTCTTT.

V usage is TRBV14 and J usage is TRBJ2-2; TRBD2 might be the D (5 bases). V was trimmed by 4 bases and J by 1 base, leaving 13 bases between them. The germline CDR1 and CDR2 sequences are SGHDN and FVKESK. CDR3 length: 16 residues. The CDR3 DNA reads as TGTGCCAGCAGCCGAAACGTCGGGATGAACACCGGGGAGCTGTTTTTT. Its protein product is CASSRNVGMNTGELFF.

The V call is TRBV7-9, the J call TRBJ2-5, with TRBD1 as a possible D gene (6 bases). The CDR3 covers 14 residues. Germline V gives CDR1 SEHNR, CDR2 FQNEAQ (reference sequence). V was cut by 5 bases and J by 4 bases, with 14 bases left in between. Written as DNA, the CDR3 is TGTGCCAGCAGCGATACAGGGATAGGAGAGACCCAGTACTTC. Encoded protein: CASSDTGIGETQYF.

The V call is TRBV5-6, the J call TRBJ2-7, with D maybe TRBD2 (5 bases). Trimming removed 4 bases at V and 3 bases at J, with 17 bases between. The CDR3 totals 15 residues. Germline loops: CDR1 SGHDT, CDR2 YYEEEE. The CDR3 DNA sequence: TGTGCCAGCAGCCCGATCGCGAGGGATTACTACGAGCAGTACTTC. This encodes CASSPIARDYYEQYF. Using reference TRBV5-6 and TRBJ2-7 for the parts outside the CDR3, the full variable domain is DAGVTQSPTHLIKTRGQQVTLRCSPKSGHDTVSWYQQALGQGPQFIFQYYEEEERQRGNFPDRFSGHQFPNYSSELNVNALLLGDSALYLCASSPIARDYYEQYFGPGTRLTVT.

The rearrangement uses TRBV7-3 and TRBJ1-2, with 7 bases matching TRBD1. Unmatched junction bases numbered 3, after V lost 2 bases and J lost 3 bases. From germline, CDR1 is SGHTA and CDR2 FQGTGA. The CDR3 has 14 residues. The CDR3, as DNA: TGTGCCAGCAGCTTAGGGACAGCCGACTATGGCTACACCTTC. Residues: CASSLGTADYGYTF.

V usage is TRBV28 and J usage is TRBJ1-2; a weak D match, TRBD1 (5 bases). The V end was cut by 6 bases, the J end by 10 bases, with 12 bases between. The germline CDR1 and CDR2 sequences are MDHEN and SYDVKM. This CDR3 comprises 11 residues. The CDR3 reads CASRSQEFYTF. For the CDR3, the DNA is TGTGCCAGCAGATCACAGGAGTTCTACACCTTC.

The rearrangement links TRBV7-3 to TRBJ2-5, with 10 bases lining up with TRBD1. Germline CDR1 and CDR2: SGHTA and FQGTGA. The length of the CDR3 is 14 residues. The trim removed 3 bases at V and 4 bases at J, leaving 2 bases unmatched. The DNA of the CDR3 is TGTGCCAGCAGCTTGACAGGGGGCGCAGAGACCCAGTACTTC. Translating gives CASSLTGGAETQYF. Variable domain in full (rest from reference TRBV7-3 and TRBJ2-5): GAGVSQTPSNKVTEKGKYVELRCDPISGHTALYWYRQSLGQGPEFLIYFQGTGAADDSGLPNDRFFAVRPEGSVSTLKIQRTERGDSAVYLCASSLTGGAETQYFGPGTRLLVL.

This clone is a singleton in its sample. The chain carries TRBV5-1 and TRBJ2-1; D not resolved. CDR3 length: 15 residues. Trimming cost V 1 base and J 1 base, with 9 bases left between them. Per the germline V gene, CDR1 is SGHRS and CDR2 is YFSETQ. CDR3 sequence (DNA): TGCGCCAGCAGCTTGAGCGTCACGTCCTACAATGAGCAGTTCTTC. Its translation: CASSLSVTSYNEQFF.

The chain links TRBV2 to TRBJ2-2; D uncertain. The CDR3 has 13 amino acids. The germline gives CDR1 SNHLY, CDR2 FYNNEI. V was trimmed by 4 bases and J by 5 bases, leaving 8 bases between them. CDR3 sequence reads: CASSVLETGELFF. CDR3 nucleotide sequence: TGTGCCAGCAGTGTACTGGAGACCGGGGAGCTGTTTTTT.

The chain links TRBV19 to TRBJ2-7; TRBD1 aligns across 11 bases. The junction had 7 bases not matched to a gene; V was cut back by 5 bases and J by 7 bases. Germline V gives CDR1 LNHDA, CDR2 SQIVND (reference sequence). The length of the CDR3 is 14 residues. CDR3: CASSGPGTGGEQYF. CDR3 nucleotide sequence: TGTGCCAGTAGTGGACCCGGGACAGGGGGAGAGCAGTACTTC.

J is TRBJ2-7 and V is TRBV4-2; D may be TRBD2 (6 bases). The V end lost 0 bases, the J end lost 1 base, and 16 bases lay between the germline ends. Germline CDR1 is LGHNA and CDR2 is YNFKEQ. The CDR3 loop spans 17 amino acids. The CDR3 nucleotides are TGTGCCAGCAGCCAAGAGCTGGAGGGGATTAGGTCCTACGAGCAGTACTTC. Its translation: CASSQELEGIRSYEQYF.

This chain uses TRBV5-4 with TRBJ2-7; TRBD1 might be the D (5 bases). The CDR3 totals 14 residues. Germline lookup yields CDR1 SGHNT and CDR2 YYREEE (reference sequence). V was clipped by 4 bases and J by 2 bases, with 13 bases between them. CDR3 sequence reads: CASSPAGQTYEQYF. The CDR3 DNA is TGTGCCAGCAGCCCAGCAGGGCAGACCTACGAGCAGTACTTC.

This chain links TRBV5-4 with TRBJ1-2; 8 positions agree with TRBD1. This CDR3 has 15 amino acids. Germline values: CDR1 SGHNT, CDR2 YYREEE (reference sequence). The junction had 8 bases not matched to a gene; V was cut back by 3 bases and J by 4 bases. CDR3 loop: CASSSGTGFFYGYTF. CDR3 nucleotide sequence: TGTGCCAGCAGCTCCGGGACAGGATTTTTCTATGGCTACACCTTC.

This clone has more than one count but fewer than ten. The rearrangement links TRBV27 to TRBJ1-1, with D perhaps TRBD1 (6 bases). V lost 5 bases to trimming and J lost 5 bases, with 12 bases between them. The CDR3 has 13 amino acids. Germline V gene data show CDR1 as MNHEY and CDR2 as SMNVEV (reference sequence). CDR3 coding DNA: TGTGCCAGCAGTCAACAGGGTCGTACTGAAGCTTTCTTT. Its translation is CASSQQGRTEAFF.

This clone appeared a single time. The V gene is TRBV11-2, the J gene TRBJ1-1; unclear D gene. V was cut by 1 base and J by 1 base, with 7 bases left in between. CDR3 length equals 14 residues. Germline V gene data show CDR1 as SGHAT and CDR2 as FQNNGV. As DNA, the CDR3 is TGTGCCAGCAGCTTAGTTTCCGGGAACACTGAAGCTTTCTTT. Amino acid sequence: CASSLVSGNTEAFF.

V gene TRBV14 combines with J gene TRBJ2-1, with 7 bases lining up with TRBD2. Germline assignment: CDR1 SGHDN and CDR2 FVKESK. With 3 bases clipped from V and 12 bases from J, the junction kept 8 bases outside the gene matches. The CDR3 has 13 residues. The CDR3 here is CASSHPRGGRQFF. As DNA, the CDR3 is TGTGCCAGCAGCCATCCCCGGGGAGGGCGGCAGTTCTTC.

The chain recombines TRBV6-4 with TRBJ2-6; 10 bases match TRBD2. CDR1 and CDR2 (germline): MRHNA, SNTAGT. This CDR3 region has 16 residues. The J segment lost 3 bases and the V segment lost 3 bases, leaving 2 bases of the junction unmatched. CDR3 region: CASSESSGSGANVLTF. In DNA form, the CDR3 reads TGTGCCAGCAGTGAGTCTAGCGGGAGTGGGGCCAACGTCCTGACTTTC.

The chain recombines TRBV4-1 with TRBJ2-3; unclear D gene. The CDR3 has 12 amino acids. V was cut by 3 bases and J by 8 bases, with 9 bases left in between. The germline V gene has CDR1 MGHRA and CDR2 YSYEKL. CDR3 in DNA: TGCGCCAGCAGCCAGACGACTTTTACGCAGTATTTT. Its protein product is CASSQTTFTQYF.

A note on this clone: At one end the junction does not follow the germline gene, possibly because of a read error. In the same sample, other DNA sequences code for this CDR3. The chain links TRBV6-5 to TRBJ1-2, with a tentative D call TRBD1 (6 bases). This CDR3 has 14 residues. The germline V gene has CDR1 MNHEY and CDR2 SVGAGI. The CDR3 DNA follows: TGTGCCAGCAGCGGGACATCGAACAACTATGGCTACACTTTC. This sequence encodes CASSGTSNNYGYTF.

This chain joins TRBV28 and TRBJ2-7; D remains ambiguous. Germline CDR1 is MDHEN and CDR2 is SYDVKM. This CDR3 is 17 amino acids long. Trimming took off 3 bases at V and 0 bases at J, with 18 bases between the two ends. CDR3 sequence reads: CASSFYSLGMSSYEQYF. DNA of the CDR3: TGTGCCAGCAGTTTCTACAGCCTTGGCATGAGCTCCTACGAGCAGTACTTC.

The genes are TRBV19 and TRBJ2-2; TRBD1 matches at 7 bases. CDR3 length equals 16 residues. Trimming removed 6 bases from V and 7 bases from J; junction bases left unmatched: 14. CDR1 and CDR2 (germline): LNHDA, SQIVND (reference sequence). This CDR3 is CASRGILQGRGGELFF. In DNA form, the CDR3 reads TGTGCCAGTAGGGGGATACTACAGGGGCGCGGCGGGGAGCTGTTTTTT.

The chain carries TRBV6-6 and TRBJ2-7, with D possibly matching TRBD1 (6 bases). The V gene's germline CDR1 is MNHNY and CDR2 SVGAGI (reference sequence). The CDR3 has 13 amino acids. The V gene lost 7 bases and the J gene lost 7 bases, with 17 bases spanning the gap. CDR3 coding DNA: TGTGCCAGCAAAATGAAGGGGGTGTGGGAGCAGTACTTC. Its protein product is CASKMKGVWEQYF.

The chain couples TRBV28 to TRBJ1-2; D call uncertain. This CDR3 contains 15 residues. V lost 3 bases and J lost 4, with 15 bases in between. Germline CDR1 MDHEN, CDR2 SYDVKM. CDR3 DNA: TGTGCCAGCAGTTTCGGCAGGAAAATTTTCTATGGCTACACCTTC. This encodes CASSFGRKIFYGYTF.

This clone was recorded once. The chain combines TRBV29-1 with TRBJ1-1; D gene ambiguous. There are 11 residues in the CDR3. The V gene's germline CDR1 is SQVTM and CDR2 ANQGSEA. With 4 bases removed from V and 4 bases from J, the gap between germline ends came to 7 bases. The CDR3 is CSVGGGTEAFF. In DNA, the CDR3 is TGCAGCGTTGGAGGCGGCACTGAAGCTTTCTTT.

V is TRBV11-2 and J is TRBJ2-1; the D is unclear. The V end lost 4 bases, the J end lost 3 bases, and 16 bases lay between the germline ends. CDR1 and CDR2 from the germline V gene are SGHAT and FQNNGV. The CDR3 sequence is 16 residues long. DNA for the CDR3: TGTGCCAGCAGCTCAACGCCCCGACTTGGCTACAATGAGCAGTTCTTC. It codes for CASSSTPRLGYNEQFF.

The V and J genes are TRBV2 and TRBJ1-1; D is uncertain. This CDR3 region has 10 residues. Trimming removed 6 bases at V and 7 bases at J, with 6 bases between. The germline gives CDR1 SNHLY, CDR2 FYNNEI. CDR3 amino acids: CASRGGEAFF. CDR3 coding DNA: TGTGCCAGCAGAGGAGGTGAAGCTTTCTTT.